This T cell receptor (beta chain) was identified in a study of vaccination and CD4 T cells after COVID-19. One entry per CDR3 protein, called by TCRdb with MiXCR from the PCR reads. Of about 14,000 distinct CDR3 sequences in the sample, approximately 69% were seen once. This CDR3 region has 16 residues. The V gene's germline CDR1 is KGHSH and CDR2 LQKENI. The ends lost 0 bases at V and 5 bases at J; junction bases unmatched: 7. This sequence joins TRBV18 and TRBJ2-1; TRBD1 matches at 7 bases. The sequence was obtained from a human donor who had recovered from COVID-19. The source material was CD4+ T cells from blood, sampled after SARS-CoV-2 vaccination. The CDR3 spells CASSPPVGTANNEQFF. In DNA form, the CDR3 reads TGTGCCAGCTCACCACCGGTCGGGACAGCTAACAATGAGCAGTTCTTC.